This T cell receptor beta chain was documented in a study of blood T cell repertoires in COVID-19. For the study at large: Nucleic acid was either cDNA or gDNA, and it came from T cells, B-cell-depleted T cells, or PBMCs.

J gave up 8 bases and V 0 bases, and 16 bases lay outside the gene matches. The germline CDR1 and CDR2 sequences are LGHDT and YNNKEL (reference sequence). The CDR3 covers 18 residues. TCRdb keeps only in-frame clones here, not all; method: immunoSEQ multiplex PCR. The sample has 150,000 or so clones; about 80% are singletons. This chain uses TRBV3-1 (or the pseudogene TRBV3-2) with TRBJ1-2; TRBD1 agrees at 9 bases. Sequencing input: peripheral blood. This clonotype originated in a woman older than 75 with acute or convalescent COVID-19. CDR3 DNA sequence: TGTGCCAGCAGCCAAGATCTTTCGGGTGGACAGGGGAGGAAGGGCTACACCTTC. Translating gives CASSQDLSGGQGRKGYTF.